This TCR beta chain emerged from a study of glioma-infiltrating T cells after dendritic cell vaccination. As for the study in general: Samples are from glioblastoma patients in Phase I and II dendritic cell vaccine trials. Dendritic cells derived from monocytes and pulsed with autologous tumor lysate formed the vaccine. Autologous tumor lysate-pulsed dendritic cell vaccination was given between 2003 and 2012.

TCRdb keeps only in-frame clones here, not all; method: immunoSEQ multiplex PCR. The sample shows 70,000 to 90,000 clones, roughly four fifths of them seen only once. Time point: after dendritic cell vaccination, including at tumor progression/relapse. Per the germline V gene, CDR1 is SGHVS and CDR2 is FQNEAQ. This CDR3 is 14 amino acids long. V dropped 4 bases and J dropped 3; count of bases not matched to a gene: 5. The sequence came from a human donor with glioblastoma. Specimen: blood, collected after dendritic cell vaccination. The V call is TRBV7-8, the J call TRBJ2-7; TRBD1 matches at 8 bases. The CDR3 spells CASSSGQEFYEQYF. The CDR3 coding sequence is TGTGCCAGCAGCTCGGGACAGGAGTTCTACGAGCAGTACTTC.